This T cell receptor beta chain was observed in a study of T cell responses to AZD1222 COVID-19 vaccine. Whole-study results and caveats: Researchers report vaccine-associated CD4 TCRs spanning spike, with dominance at 160-218 and 743-854. Unmutated variant regions are reportedly the target of nearly half of TCRs that are spike-specific.

CDR3 length: 14 residues. The junction had 1 base not matched to a gene; V was cut back by 4 bases and J by 2 bases. The germline CDR1 and CDR2 sequences are SGHTA and FQGNSA. This clone was detected a few times. No antigen is known for it. Assay used: immunoSEQ multiplex PCR; TCRdb lists only in-frame clones, some missing. The sample comprises 140,000 or so clones, more than 85% of which are singletons, and approximately 4% rests with the top ten. The V and J genes are TRBV7-2 and TRBJ2-2; 7 positions agree with TRBD1. This TCR derives from an adult who received the AZD1222 COVID-19 vaccine. This specimen consisted of peripheral blood, obtained 28 days after the second AZD1222 dose. The CDR3 loop reads CASSWDSNTGELFF. The CDR3 region has the DNA TGTGCCAGCAGCTGGGACAGTAACACCGGGGAGCTGTTTTTT.